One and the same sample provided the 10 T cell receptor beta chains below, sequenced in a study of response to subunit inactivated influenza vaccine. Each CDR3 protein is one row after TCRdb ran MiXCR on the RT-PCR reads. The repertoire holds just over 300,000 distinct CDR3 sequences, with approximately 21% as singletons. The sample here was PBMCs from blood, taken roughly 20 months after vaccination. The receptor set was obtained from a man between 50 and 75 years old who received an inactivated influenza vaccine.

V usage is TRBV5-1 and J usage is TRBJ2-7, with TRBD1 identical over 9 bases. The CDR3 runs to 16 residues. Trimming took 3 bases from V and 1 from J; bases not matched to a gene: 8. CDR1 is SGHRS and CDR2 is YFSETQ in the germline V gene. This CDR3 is CASSSNPGTGSYEQYF. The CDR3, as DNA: TGCGCCAGCAGCTCAAACCCCGGGACAGGGTCCTACGAGCAGTACTTC.

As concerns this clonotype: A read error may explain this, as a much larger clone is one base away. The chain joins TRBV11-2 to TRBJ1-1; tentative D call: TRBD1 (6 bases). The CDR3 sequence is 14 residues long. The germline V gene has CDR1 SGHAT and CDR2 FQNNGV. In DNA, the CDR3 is TGTGCCAGAAGCTTAGGTGGGGGCCGCACTGAAGCTTTCTTT. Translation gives CARSLGGGRTEAFF.

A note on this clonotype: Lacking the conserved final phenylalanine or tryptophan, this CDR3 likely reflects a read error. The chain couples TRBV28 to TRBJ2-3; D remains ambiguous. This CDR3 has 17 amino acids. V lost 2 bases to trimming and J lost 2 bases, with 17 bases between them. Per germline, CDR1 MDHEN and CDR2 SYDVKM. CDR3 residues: CASSLTGRAASTDTQYL. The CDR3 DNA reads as TGTGCCAGCAGTTTAACCGGTAGGGCAGCCTCCACAGATACGCAGTATTTA.

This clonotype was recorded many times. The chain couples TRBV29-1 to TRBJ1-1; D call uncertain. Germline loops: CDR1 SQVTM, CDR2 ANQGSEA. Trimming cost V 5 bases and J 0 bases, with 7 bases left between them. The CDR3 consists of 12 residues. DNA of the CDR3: TGCAGCGTTAAACGGATGAACACTGAAGCTTTCTTT. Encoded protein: CSVKRMNTEAFF.

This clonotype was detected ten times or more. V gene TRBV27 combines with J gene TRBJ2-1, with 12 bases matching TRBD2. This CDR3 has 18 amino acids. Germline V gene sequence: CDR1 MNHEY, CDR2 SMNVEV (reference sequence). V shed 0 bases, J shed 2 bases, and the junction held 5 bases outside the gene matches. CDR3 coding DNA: TGTGCCAGCAGTTTATCTCCTAGCGGGAGGGCCCCCTACAATGAGCAGTTCTTC. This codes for CASSLSPSGRAPYNEQFF.

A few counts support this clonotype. CDR3 sequence: CASSVTGGGALYEQYF. For the CDR3, the DNA is TGTGCCAGCAGCGTAACAGGCGGCGGGGCCCTATACGAGCAGTACTTC. The rearrangement joins TRBV9 to TRBJ2-7; tentatively, D is TRBD2 (6 bases). Germline CDR1 SGDLS, CDR2 YYNGEE. V lost 1 base to trimming and J lost 4 bases, with 18 bases between them. The CDR3 runs 16 residues.

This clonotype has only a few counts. The CDR3 DNA reads as TGTGCCAGCGGGTGGGGAAAGCCCCAGCATTTT. It yields the protein CASGWGKPQHF. J is TRBJ1-5 and V is TRBV7-2; unclear D gene. Trimming took off 8 bases at V and 8 bases at J, with 10 bases between the two ends. Germline loops: CDR1 SGHTA, CDR2 FQGNSA. The CDR3 spans 11 residues.

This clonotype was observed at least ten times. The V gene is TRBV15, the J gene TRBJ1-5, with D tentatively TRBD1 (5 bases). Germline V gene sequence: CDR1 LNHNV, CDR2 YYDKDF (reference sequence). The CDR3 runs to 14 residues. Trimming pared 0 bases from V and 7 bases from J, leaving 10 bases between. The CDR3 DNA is TGTGCCACCAGCAGAGATGTGGGGGGACAGCCCCAGCATTTT. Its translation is CATSRDVGGQPQHF.

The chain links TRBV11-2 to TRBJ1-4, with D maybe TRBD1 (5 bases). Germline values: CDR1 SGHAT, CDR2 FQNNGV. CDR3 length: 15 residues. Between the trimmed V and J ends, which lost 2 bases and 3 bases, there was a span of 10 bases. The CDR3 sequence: CASSLTRAANEKLFF. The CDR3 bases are TGTGCCAGCAGCTTAACCAGGGCGGCTAATGAAAAACTGTTTTTT. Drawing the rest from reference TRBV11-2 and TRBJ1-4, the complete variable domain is EAGVAQSPRYKIIEKRQSVAFWCNPISGHATLYWYQQILGQGPKLLIQFQNNGVVDDSQLPKDRFSAERLKGVDSTLKIQPAKLEDSAVYLCASSLTRAANEKLFFGSGTQLSVL.

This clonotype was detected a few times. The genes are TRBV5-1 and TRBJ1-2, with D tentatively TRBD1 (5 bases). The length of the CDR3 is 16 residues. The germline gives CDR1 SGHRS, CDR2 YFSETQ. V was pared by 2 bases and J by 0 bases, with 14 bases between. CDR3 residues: CASSFGGGASNYGYTF. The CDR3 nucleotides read TGCGCCAGCAGCTTTGGTGGGGGTGCCTCTAACTATGGCTACACCTTC.